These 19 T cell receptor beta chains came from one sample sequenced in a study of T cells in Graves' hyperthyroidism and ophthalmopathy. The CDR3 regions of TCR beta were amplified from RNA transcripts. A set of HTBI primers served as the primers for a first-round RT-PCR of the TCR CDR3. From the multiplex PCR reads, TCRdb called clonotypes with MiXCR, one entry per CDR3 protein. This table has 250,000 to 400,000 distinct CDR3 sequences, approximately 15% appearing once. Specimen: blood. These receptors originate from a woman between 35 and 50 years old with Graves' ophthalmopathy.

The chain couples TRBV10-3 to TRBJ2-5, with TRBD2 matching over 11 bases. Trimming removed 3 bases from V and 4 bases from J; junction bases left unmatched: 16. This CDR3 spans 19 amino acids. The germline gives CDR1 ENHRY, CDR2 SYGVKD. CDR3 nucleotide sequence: TGTGCCATCAGTGAAAATCCGCTAGCGGGAGGTAAATCCGGAGAGACCCAGTACTTC. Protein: CAISENPLAGGKSGETQYF.

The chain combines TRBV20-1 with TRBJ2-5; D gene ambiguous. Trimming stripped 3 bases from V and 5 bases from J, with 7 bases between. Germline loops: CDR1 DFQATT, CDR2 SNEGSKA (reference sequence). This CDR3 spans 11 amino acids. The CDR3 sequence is CSASRRETQYF. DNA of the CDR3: TGCAGTGCTAGCCGGCGGGAGACCCAGTACTTC.

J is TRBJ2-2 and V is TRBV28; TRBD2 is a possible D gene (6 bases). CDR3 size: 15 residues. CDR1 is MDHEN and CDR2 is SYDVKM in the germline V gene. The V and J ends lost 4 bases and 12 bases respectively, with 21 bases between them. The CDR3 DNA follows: TGTGCCAGCAGTTCCGGGACTCCACCGAGGAGGAAGCTGTTTTTT. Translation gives CASSSGTPPRRKLFF.

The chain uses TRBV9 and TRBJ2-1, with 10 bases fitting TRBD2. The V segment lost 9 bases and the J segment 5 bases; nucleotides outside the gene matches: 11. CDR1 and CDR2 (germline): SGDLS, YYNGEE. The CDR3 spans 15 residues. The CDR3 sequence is CATKASSGGHNEQFF. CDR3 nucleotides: TGTGCCACCAAGGCGTCTAGCGGGGGACACAATGAGCAGTTCTTC.

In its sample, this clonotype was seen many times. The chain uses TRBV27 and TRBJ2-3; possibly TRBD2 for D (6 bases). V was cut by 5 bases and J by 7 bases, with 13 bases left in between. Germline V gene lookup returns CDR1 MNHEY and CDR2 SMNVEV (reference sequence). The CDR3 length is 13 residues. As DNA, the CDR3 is TGTGCCAGCAGTCTGACTAGAGTGAATACGCAGTATTTT. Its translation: CASSLTRVNTQYF.

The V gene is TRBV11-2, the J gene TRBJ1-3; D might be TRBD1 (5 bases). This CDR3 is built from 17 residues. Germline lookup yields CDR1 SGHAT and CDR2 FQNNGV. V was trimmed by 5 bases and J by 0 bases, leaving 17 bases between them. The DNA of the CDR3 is TGTGCCAGCAGCCTCTCGACCGGGACGGACTCTGGAAACACCATATATTTT. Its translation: CASSLSTGTDSGNTIYF.

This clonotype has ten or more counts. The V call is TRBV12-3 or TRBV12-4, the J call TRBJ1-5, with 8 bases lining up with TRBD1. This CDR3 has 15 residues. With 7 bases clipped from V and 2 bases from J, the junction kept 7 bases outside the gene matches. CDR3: CASTLTGEGNQPQHF. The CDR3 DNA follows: TGTGCCAGCACCTTGACAGGGGAGGGCAATCAGCCCCAGCATTTT.

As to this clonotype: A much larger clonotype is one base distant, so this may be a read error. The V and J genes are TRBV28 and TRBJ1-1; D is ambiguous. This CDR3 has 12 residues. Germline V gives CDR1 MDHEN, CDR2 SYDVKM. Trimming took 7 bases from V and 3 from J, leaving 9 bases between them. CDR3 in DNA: TGTGCCAGCAAGGGCTGGGACACTGAAGCTTTCTTT. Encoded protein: CASKGWDTEAFF. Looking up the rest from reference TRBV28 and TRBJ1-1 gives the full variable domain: DVKVTQSSRYLVKRTGEKVFLECVQDMDHENMFWYRQDPGLGLRLIYFSYDVKMKEKGDIPEGYSVSREKKERFSLILESASTNQTSMYLCASKGWDTEAFFGQGTRLTVV.

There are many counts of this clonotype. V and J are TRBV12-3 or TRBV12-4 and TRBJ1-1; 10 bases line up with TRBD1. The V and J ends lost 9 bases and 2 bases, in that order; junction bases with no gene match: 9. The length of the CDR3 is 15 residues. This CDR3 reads CASRQGAQRNTEAFF. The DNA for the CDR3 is TGTGCCAGTAGACAGGGGGCGCAGAGAAACACTGAAGCTTTCTTT.

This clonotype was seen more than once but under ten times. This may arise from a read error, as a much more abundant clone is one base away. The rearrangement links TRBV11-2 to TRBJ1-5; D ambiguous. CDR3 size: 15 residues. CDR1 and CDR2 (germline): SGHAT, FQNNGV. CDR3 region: CAGSLDGGRAQPQHF. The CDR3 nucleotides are TGTGCCGGCAGCTTAGATGGAGGTAGGGCTCAGCCCCAGCATTTT.

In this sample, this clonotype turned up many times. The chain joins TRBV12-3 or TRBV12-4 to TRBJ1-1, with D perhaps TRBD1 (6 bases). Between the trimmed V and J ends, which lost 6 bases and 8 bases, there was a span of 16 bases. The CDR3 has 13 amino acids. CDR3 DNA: TGTGCCAGCAGGATAGAAACCGGGACAGAAGCTTTCTTT. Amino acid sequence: CASRIETGTEAFF.

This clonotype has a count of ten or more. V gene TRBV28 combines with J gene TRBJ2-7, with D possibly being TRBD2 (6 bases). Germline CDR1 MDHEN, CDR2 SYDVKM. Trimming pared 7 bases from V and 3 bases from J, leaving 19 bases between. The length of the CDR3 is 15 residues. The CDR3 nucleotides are TGTGCCAGCACTCCGGGAGCTCCCGGGGGCTACGAGCAGTACTTC. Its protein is CASTPGAPGGYEQYF.

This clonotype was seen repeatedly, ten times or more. The CDR3: CASSLQGNHEKLFF. In nucleotides, the CDR3 is TGTGCCAGCAGCCTACAGGGGAACCATGAAAAACTGTTTTTT. This chain uses TRBV13 with TRBJ1-4; 7 bases align to TRBD1. After removal of 5 bases from V and 6 bases from J, the junction contained 6 bases not matched to a gene. The CDR3 totals 14 residues. CDR1 and CDR2 from the germline V gene are PRHDT and FYEKMQ (reference sequence).

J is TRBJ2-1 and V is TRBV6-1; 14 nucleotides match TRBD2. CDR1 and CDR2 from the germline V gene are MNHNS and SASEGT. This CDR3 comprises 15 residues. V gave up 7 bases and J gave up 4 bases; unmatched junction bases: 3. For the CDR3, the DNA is TGTGCCAGCAAAGGACTAGCGGGGGGATACAATGAGCAGTTCTTC. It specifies CASKGLAGGYNEQFF.

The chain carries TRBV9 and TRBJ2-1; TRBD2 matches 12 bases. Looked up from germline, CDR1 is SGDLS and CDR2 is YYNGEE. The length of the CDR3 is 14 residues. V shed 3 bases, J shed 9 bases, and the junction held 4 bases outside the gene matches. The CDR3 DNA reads TGTGCCAGCAGCGGACTAGCGGGAGTAGCTGAGCAGTTCTTC. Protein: CASSGLAGVAEQFF.

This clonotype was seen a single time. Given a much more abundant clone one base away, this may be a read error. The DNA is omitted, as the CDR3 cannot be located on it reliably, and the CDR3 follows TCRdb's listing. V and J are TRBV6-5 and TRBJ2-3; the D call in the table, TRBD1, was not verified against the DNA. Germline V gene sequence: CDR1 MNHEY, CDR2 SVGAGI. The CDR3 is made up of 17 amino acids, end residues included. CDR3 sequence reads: CASSYWGSGSSTDTRYF.

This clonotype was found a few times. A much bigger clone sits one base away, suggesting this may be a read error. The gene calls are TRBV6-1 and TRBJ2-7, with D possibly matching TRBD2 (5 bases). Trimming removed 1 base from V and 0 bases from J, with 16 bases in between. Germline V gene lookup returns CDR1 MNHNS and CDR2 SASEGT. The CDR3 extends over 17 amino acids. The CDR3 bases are TGTGCCAGCAGTGAAGACAGAGACGACTACAACTCCTACGAGCAGTACTTC. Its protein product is CASSEDRDDYNSYEQYF.

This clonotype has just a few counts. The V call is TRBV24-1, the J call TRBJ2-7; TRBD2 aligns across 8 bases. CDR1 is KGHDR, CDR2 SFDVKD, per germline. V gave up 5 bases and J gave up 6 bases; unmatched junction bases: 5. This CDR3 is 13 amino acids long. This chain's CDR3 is CATSAGGGFEQYF. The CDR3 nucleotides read TGTGCCACCAGTGCGGGGGGGGGATTCGAGCAGTACTTC.

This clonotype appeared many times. Here the CDR3 DNA reads TGTGCCAGCAGTAAGTTCCAGCTGGTGTCAGATACGCAGTATTTT. It encodes CASSKFQLVSDTQYF. The chain joins TRBV7-8 to TRBJ2-3, with D unclear. Trimming left V 6 bases short and J 4 bases short, with 17 bases between. The CDR3 sequence is 15 residues long. In germline, CDR1 is SGHVS, CDR2 FQNEAQ.